This T cell receptor beta chain was captured in a study of blood T cells in healthy people across ages. Worth noting for this clonotype: The antigen is not known.

Primed by a sample-barcoded 5' primer and a J-beta primer mix, a second PCR proceeded for 7 to 11 cycles. TCRdb re-analysed the 5' RACE reads in MiXCR, keeping a single row per CDR3 protein. The sample lists over 750,000 distinct CDR3 sequences; roughly 25% were seen once. Study-level findings and limits: Unsorted PBMCs blocked a conclusive comparison of naive and antigen-experienced cells.

V was clipped by 5 bases and J by 6 bases, with 17 bases between them. The germline V gene encodes CDR1 SQVTM and CDR2 ANQGSEA. The CDR3 has 14 amino acids. This sample was shared with a second study, whose subject was T cells of mothers and their children. That source notes: Within related and unrelated pairs, thymic selection shapes TCR recombination output in a similar way.

Sequencing was done on a sample of blood. This clonotype originated in a boy under 18 in good health. V gene TRBV29-1 combines with J gene TRBJ2-1; D is uncertain. This CDR3 is CSVFPAMGSNEQFF. The CDR3 bases are TGCAGCGTTTTCCCAGCAATGGGAAGCAATGAGCAGTTCTTC.